Below, 3 T cell receptor beta chains from the same sample are listed, as sequenced in a study of OX40 agonist ivuxolimab in advanced cancers. Preparation of the library involved the immunoSEQ multiplex PCR assay. TCRdb took over this immuneACCESS table, retaining in-frame rearrangements with V and J assigned. Such tables are incomplete; in checked studies, under half of the missing clones stem from an unresolved V gene, and the remainder is unexplained. This sample is represented by just under 20,000 clones; around 82% of them were singletons. The ten largest clones capture 10% to 12% of the sample. The sample here was CD4+ or CD8+ T cells sorted from blood, taken in a trial of the OX40 agonist ivuxolimab. Every receptor here comes from an adult with an advanced solid tumor such as melanoma, head and neck, liver or kidney cancer.

In regard to this clone: Other nucleotide sequences from this sample produce the same CDR3. CDR3 DNA sequence: TGTGCCAGCAGCGTGCAGGCTTCCGTCGGAACCTACGAGCAGTACTTC. Residues: CASSVQASVGTYEQYF. The rearrangement links TRBV9 to TRBJ2-7; no firm D call. CDR3 size: 16 residues. The germline V and J ends were trimmed by 2 bases and 2 bases, with 17 bases remaining between them. Germline assignment: CDR1 SGDLS and CDR2 YYNGEE.

The rearrangement links TRBV7-6 to TRBJ2-1, with TRBD2 matching over 9 bases. J lost 0 bases, V lost 5 bases, and 17 bases had no gene match. Looked up from germline, CDR1 is SGHVS and CDR2 is FNYEAQ. The CDR3 length is 20 residues. CDR3 sequence (DNA): TGTGCCAGCAGCGCAAGACTAGCGGTGCTAATCTCGAGCTCCTACAATGAGCAGTTCTTC. Amino acid sequence: CASSARLAVLISSSYNEQFF.

The rearrangement joins TRBV5-4 to TRBJ2-1; TRBD2 is a possible D gene (5 bases). The CDR3 sequence is 16 residues long. Germline V CDR1 and CDR2: SGHNT, YYREEE (reference sequence). V was shortened by 0 bases and J by 0 bases, with 10 bases between the two germline ends. The CDR3 DNA reads TGTGCCAGCAGCTTGGAACTAGGGAGCTCCTACAATGAGCAGTTCTTC. Translating gives CASSLELGSSYNEQFF.